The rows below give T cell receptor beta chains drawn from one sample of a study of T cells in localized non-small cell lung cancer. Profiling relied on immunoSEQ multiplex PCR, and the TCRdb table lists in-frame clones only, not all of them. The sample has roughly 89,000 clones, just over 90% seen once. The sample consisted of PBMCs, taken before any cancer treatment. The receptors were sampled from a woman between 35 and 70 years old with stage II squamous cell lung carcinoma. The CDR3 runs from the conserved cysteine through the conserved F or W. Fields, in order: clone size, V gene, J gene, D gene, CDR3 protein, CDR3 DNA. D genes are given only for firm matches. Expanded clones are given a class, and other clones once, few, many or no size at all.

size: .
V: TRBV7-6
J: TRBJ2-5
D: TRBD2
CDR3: CASSKGLAGLWETQYF
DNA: TGTGCCAGCAGCAAAGGACTAGCGGGATTGTGGGAGACCCAGTACTTC

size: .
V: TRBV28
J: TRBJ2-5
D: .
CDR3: CASSLQGRGTRETQYF
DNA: TGTGCCAGCAGTTTACAGGGGCGGGGGACGAGGGAGACCCAGTACTTC

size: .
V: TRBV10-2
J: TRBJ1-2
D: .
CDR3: CASSRGNYGYTF
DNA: TGCGCCAGCAGCAGGGGTAACTATGGCTACACCTTC

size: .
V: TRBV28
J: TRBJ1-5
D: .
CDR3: CASRASGSSNQPQHF
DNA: TGTGCCAGCAGGGCGTCCGGGTCGAGCAATCAGCCCCAGCATTTT

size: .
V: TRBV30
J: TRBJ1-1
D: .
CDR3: CAWNRGLNTEAFF
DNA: TGTGCCTGGAACCGGGGACTGAACACTGAAGCTTTCTTT

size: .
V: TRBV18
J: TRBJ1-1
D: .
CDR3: CASSPTGANTEAFF
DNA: TGTGCCAGCTCACCAACGGGGGCGAACACTGAAGCTTTCTTT

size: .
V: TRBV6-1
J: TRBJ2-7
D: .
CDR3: CASSDSVGLGEQYF
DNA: TGTGCCAGCAGTGACTCGGTGGGCCTTGGAGAGCAGTACTTC

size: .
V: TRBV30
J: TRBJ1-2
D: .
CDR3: CAWNEGGYGYTF
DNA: TGTGCCTGGAACGAGGGCGGTTATGGCTACACCTTC

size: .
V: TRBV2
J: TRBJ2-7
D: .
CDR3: CASRARLLLYEQYF
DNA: TGTGCCAGTCGGGCACGGTTACTCCTTTACGAGCAGTACTTC

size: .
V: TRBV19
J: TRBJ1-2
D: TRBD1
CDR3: CASGRGRQGHGYTF
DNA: TGTGCCAGTGGAAGGGGTCGACAGGGGCATGGCTACACCTTC

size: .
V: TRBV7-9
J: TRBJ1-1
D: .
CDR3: CASFRSTGLEAFF
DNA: TGTGCCAGCTTTCGATCCACAGGCCTTGAAGCTTTCTTT

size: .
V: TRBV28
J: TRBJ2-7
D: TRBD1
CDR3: CASSPRTGGLIYEQYF
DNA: TGTGCCAGCAGTCCAAGGACAGGCGGTTTAATCTACGAGCAGTACTTC

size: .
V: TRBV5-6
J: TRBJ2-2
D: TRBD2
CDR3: CASSLRGSGPTPWGELFF
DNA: TGTGCCAGCAGCTTGAGGGGTAGCGGGCCCACACCGTGGGGGGAGCTGTTTTTT

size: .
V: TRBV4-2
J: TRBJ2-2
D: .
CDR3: CASSQEGYPKAGELFF
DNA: TGTGCCAGCAGCCAAGAAGGCTACCCCAAGGCCGGGGAGCTGTTTTTT

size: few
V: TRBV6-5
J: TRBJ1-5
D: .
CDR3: CASSYSSEGQPQHF
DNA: TGTGCCAGCAGTTACTCGTCAGAAGGACAGCCCCAGCATTTT

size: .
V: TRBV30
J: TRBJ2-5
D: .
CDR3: CAWSAVGYQETQYF
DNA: TGTGCCTGGAGTGCGGTAGGATACCAAGAGACCCAGTACTTC

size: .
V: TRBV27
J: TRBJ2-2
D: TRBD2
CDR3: CASSLREAGTSGGLNTGELFF
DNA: TGTGCCAGCAGTCTCCGAGAAGCCGGGACTAGCGGGGGCCTCAACACCGGGGAGCTGTTTTTT

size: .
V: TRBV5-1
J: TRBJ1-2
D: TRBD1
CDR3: CASSSTGTGSGYTF
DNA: TGCGCCAGCAGCTCGACCGGGACAGGGAGTGGCTACACCTTC

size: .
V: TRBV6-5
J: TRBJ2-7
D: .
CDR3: CASSWGQGYEQYF
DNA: TGTGCCAGCAGTTGGGGGCAGGGCTACGAGCAGTACTTC

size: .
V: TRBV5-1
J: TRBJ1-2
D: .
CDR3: CASSPQANYGYTF
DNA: TGCGCCAGCAGCCCACAGGCAAACTATGGCTACACCTTC

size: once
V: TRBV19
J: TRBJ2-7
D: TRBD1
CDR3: CASSASGQGIYEQYF
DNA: TGTGCCAGTAGTGCCTCGGGACAGGGGATCTACGAGCAGTACTTC

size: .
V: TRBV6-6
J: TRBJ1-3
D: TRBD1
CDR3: CASRTGGDGNTIYF
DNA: TGTGCCAGCAGGACAGGGGGTGATGGAAACACCATATATTTT

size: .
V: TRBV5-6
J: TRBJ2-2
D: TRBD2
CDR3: CASSGLAGGNTGELFF
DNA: TGTGCCAGCAGCGGGTTAGCGGGAGGGAACACCGGGGAGCTGTTTTTT